A selection of T cell receptor beta chains follows, all from one sample in a study of T cells in Graves' hyperthyroidism and ophthalmopathy. One entry per CDR3 protein, called by TCRdb with MiXCR from the multiplex PCR reads. The sample contains some 350,000 distinct CDR3 sequences, roughly 13% of which appear only once. The sequenced sample consisted of blood. These receptors were collected from a woman aged 40 to 50 with Graves' ophthalmopathy. The CDR3 runs from the conserved cysteine through the conserved F or W. A D gene is named only where the DNA matches it firmly. A row's size may be missing; if present it is once, few, many or a size class.

TRBV20-1	TRBJ2-5	TRBD1	NA	CSVSNPGQGSPETQYF	TGCAGTGTTAGCAATCCGGGACAGGGGTCTCCAGAGACCCAGTACTTC
TRBV20-1	TRBJ2-7	NA	few	CSARGTSPYEQYF	TGCAGTGCTAGAGGCACTTCTCCCTACGAGCAGTACTTC
TRBV27	TRBJ2-3	TRBD2	many	CASSMSGRGTDTQYF	TGTGCCAGCAGTATGAGCGGGAGGGGCACAGATACGCAGTATTTT
TRBV27	TRBJ1-1	NA	NA	CASKSPKQAMNTEAFF	TGTGCCAGCAAAAGCCCAAAACAGGCAATGAACACTGAAGCTTTCTTT
TRBV15	TRBJ2-1	TRBD2	NA	CATGWAGGINEQFF	TGTGCCACCGGATGGGCGGGGGGGATTAATGAGCAGTTCTTC
TRBV3-1	TRBJ1-3	TRBD1	large	CASSGTGAKGNTIYF	TGTGCCAGCAGCGGAACAGGGGCGAAGGGAAACACCATATATTTT
TRBV10-1	TRBJ2-3	NA	many	CASSDPGHTDTQYF	TGCGCCAGCAGTGACCCAGGGCACACAGATACGCAGTATTTT
TRBV20-1	TRBJ1-3	NA	NA	CSASSFGQANSGNTIYF	TGCAGTGCTAGCAGTTTTGGGCAGGCGAACTCTGGAAACACCATATATTTT
TRBV7-8	TRBJ2-2	NA	NA	CASSFHLTGEDTGELFF	TGTGCCAGCAGCTTCCACCTAACAGGGGAGGACACCGGGGAGCTGTTTTTT
TRBV28	TRBJ2-2	NA	many	CASSLSRTLAAGELFF	TGTGCCAGCAGTTTATCGCGGACTCTAGCCGCCGGGGAGCTGTTTTTT
TRBV15	TRBJ1-2	NA	many	CATSHSPTGDYGYTF	TGTGCCACCAGCCACTCTCCGACGGGGGACTATGGCTACACCTTC
TRBV7-9	TRBJ1-2	NA	many	CASSPGGAGNYGYTF	TGTGCCAGCAGCCCTGGCGGGGCTGGTAACTATGGCTACACCTTC
TRBV18	TRBJ2-5	NA	few	CASSPLREVAKETQYF	TGTGCCAGCTCACCCCTGAGGGAAGTGGCTAAAGAGACCCAGTACTTC
TRBV9	TRBJ2-5	TRBD2	NA	CASSVSGRAGETQYF	TGTGCCAGCAGCGTTAGCGGGAGGGCGGGGGAGACCCAGTACTTC
TRBV15	TRBJ1-3	NA	many	CATSREAQGRNTIYF	TGTGCCACCAGCAGAGAAGCACAGGGTCGGAACACCATATATTTT
TRBV15	TRBJ1-1	TRBD1	many	CATSISGGGTEAFF	TGTGCCACCAGCATTTCAGGGGGCGGCACTGAAGCTTTCTTT
TRBV5-5	TRBJ2-5	NA	NA	CASSLGLSPKIGETQYF	TGTGCCAGCAGCTTGGGTCTATCGCCCAAGATTGGGGAGACCCAGTACTTC
TRBV7-8	TRBJ1-3	NA	NA	CASSRNERAGNTIYF	TGCGCCAGCAGCCGTAACGAGAGAGCCGGAAACACCATATATTTT